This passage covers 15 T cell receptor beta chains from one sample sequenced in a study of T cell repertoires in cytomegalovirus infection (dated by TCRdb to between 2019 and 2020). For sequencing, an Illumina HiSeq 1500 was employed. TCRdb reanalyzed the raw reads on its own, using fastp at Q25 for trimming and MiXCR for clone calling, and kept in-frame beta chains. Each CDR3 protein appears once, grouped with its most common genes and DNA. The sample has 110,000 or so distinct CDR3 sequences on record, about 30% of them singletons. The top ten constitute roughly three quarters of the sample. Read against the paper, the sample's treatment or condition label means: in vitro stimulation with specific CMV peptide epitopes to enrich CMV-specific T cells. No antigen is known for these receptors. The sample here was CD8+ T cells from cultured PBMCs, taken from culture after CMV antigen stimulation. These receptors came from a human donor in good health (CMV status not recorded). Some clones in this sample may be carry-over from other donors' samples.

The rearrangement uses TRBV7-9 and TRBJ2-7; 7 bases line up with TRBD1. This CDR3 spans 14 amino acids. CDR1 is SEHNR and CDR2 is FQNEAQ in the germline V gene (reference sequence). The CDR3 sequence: CTIDREGFTYEQYF. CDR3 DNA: TGTACCATCGACAGGGAAGGGTTTACCTACGAGCAGTACTTC.

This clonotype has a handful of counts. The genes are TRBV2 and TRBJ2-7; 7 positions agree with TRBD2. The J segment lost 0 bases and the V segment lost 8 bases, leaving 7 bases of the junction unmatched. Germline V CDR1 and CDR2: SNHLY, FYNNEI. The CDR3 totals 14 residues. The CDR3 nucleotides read TGTGCCAGCCTGGGGGGGAGGCTCTCCTACGAGCAGTACTTC. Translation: CASLGGRLSYEQYF. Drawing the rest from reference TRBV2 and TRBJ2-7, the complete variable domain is EPEVTQTPSHQVTQMGQEVILRCVPISNHLYFYWYRQILGQKVEFLVSFYNNEISEKSEIFDDQFSVERPDGSNFTLKIRSTKLEDSAMYFCASLGGRLSYEQYFGPGTRLTVT.

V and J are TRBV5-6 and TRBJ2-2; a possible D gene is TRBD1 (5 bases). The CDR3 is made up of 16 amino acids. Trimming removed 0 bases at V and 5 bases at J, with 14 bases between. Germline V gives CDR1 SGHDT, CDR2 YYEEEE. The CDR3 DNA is TGTGCCAGCAGCTTGGAGGTCAGGGAAGGAACCGGGGAGCTGTTTTTT. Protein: CASSLEVREGTGELFF.

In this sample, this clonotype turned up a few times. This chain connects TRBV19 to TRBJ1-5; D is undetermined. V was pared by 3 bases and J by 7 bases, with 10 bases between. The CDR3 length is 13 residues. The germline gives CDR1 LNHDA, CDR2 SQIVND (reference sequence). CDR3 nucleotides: TGTGCCAGTAGTATGGGCAGTTACCAGCCCCAGCATTTT. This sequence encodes CASSMGSYQPQHF.

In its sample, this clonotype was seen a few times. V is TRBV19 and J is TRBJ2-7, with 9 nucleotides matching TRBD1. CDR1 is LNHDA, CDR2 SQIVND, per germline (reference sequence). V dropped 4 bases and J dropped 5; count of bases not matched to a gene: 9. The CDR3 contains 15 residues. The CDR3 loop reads CASSTGQGFGNEQYF. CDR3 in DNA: TGTGCCAGTAGTACAGGACAGGGGTTCGGGAACGAGCAGTACTTC.

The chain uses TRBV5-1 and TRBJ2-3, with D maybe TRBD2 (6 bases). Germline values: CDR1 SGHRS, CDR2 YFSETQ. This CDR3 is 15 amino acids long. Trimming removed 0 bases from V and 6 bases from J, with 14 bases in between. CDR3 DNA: TGCGCCAGCAGCTTGGTGATTTCTAGCGAGGATACGCAGTATTTT. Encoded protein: CASSLVISSEDTQYF. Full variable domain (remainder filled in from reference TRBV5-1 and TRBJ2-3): KAGVTQTPRYLIKTRGQQVTLSCSPISGHRSVSWYQQTPGQGLQFLFEYFSETQRNKGNFPGRFSGRQFSNSRSEMNVSTLELGDSALYLCASSLVISSEDTQYFGPGTRLTVL.

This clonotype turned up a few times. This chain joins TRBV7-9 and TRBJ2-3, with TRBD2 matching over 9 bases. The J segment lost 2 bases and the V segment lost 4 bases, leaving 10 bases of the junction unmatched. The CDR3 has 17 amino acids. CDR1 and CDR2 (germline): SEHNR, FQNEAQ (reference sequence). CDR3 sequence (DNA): TGTGCCAGCAGCTCCCCCGCGCGCGGGGGGGACACAGATACGCAGTATTTT. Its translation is CASSSPARGGDTDTQYF.

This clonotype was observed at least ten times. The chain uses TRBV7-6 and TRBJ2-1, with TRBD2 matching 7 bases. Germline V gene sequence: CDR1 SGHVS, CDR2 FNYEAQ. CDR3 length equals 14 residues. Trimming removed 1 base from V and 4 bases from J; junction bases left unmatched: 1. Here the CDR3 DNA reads TGTGCCAGCAGCTTAGGGGGGGGATACAATGAGCAGTTCTTC. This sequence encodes CASSLGGGYNEQFF.

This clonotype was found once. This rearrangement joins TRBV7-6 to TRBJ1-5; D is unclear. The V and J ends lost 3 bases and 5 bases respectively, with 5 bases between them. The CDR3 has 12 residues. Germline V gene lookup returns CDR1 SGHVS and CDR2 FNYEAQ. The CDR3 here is CASSFTYQPQHF. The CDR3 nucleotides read TGTGCCAGCAGCTTTACCTATCAGCCCCAGCATTTT.

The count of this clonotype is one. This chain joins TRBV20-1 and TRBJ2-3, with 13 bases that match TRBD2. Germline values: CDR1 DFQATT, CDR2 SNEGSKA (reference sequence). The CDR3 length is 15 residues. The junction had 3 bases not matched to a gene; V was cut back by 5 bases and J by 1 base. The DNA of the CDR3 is TGCAGTGCTTCCGGGACTAGCGGGGGCACAGATACGCAGTATTTT. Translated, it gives CSASGTSGGTDTQYF.

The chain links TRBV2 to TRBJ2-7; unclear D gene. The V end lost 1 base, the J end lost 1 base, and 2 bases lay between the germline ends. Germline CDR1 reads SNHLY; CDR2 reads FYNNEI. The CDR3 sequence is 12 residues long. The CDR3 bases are TGTGCCAGCAGTGAAGGGTCCTACGAGCAGTACTTC. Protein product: CASSEGSYEQYF.

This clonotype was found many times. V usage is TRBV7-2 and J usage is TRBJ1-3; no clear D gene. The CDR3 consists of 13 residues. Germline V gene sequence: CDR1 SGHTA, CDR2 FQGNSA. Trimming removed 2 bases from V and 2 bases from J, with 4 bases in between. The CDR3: CASSLNPGNTIYF. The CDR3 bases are TGTGCCAGCAGCTTAAATCCTGGAAACACCATATATTTT.

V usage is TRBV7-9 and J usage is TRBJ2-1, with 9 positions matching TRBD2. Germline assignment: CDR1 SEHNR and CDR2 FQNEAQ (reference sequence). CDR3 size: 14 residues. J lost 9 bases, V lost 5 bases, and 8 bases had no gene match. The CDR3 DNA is TGTGCCAGCAGCCTAGAAGTGCGGGGGGGTGAGCAGTTCTTC. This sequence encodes CASSLEVRGGEQFF.

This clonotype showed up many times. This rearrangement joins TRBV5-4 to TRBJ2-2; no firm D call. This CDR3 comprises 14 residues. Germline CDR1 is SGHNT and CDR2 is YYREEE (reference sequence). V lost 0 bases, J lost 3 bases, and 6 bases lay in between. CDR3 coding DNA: TGTGCCAGCAGCTTGGGTTGGGACACCGGGGAGCTGTTTTTT. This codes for CASSLGWDTGELFF.

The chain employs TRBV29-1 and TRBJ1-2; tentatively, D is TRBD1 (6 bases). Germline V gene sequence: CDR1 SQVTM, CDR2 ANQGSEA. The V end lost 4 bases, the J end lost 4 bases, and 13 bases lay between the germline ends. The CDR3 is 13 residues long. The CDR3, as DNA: TGCAGCGTTGCGACAGGCTGGTCCTATGGCTACACCTTC. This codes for CSVATGWSYGYTF.